Listed below are T cell receptor beta chains from one sample, sequenced in a study of shared clonotypes between healthy human individuals. The method was immunoSEQ multiplex PCR; TCRdb's version includes in-frame clones alone and lacks a portion of them. In the table there are 2 million to 2.5 million clones, around 90% of which are singletons. Sequences were obtained from naive CD4+ T cells from PBMCs. The origin of the receptors is a man aged 18 to 29 in good health. Some clones in this sample may be carry-over from other donors' samples. The CDR3 runs from the conserved cysteine through the conserved F or W. D genes are given only for firm matches. Size is stated for part of the rows, as once, few or many counts, or as a class when the clone is expanded.

size,length,D,J,V,DNA,CDR3
once,15,TRBD1,TRBJ2-5,TRBV19,TGTGCCACGGCAGGGGGCGCGGTGGGGCAAGAGACCCAGTACTTC,CATAGGAVGQETQYF
-,16,TRBD2,TRBJ2-7,TRBV23-1,TGCGCCAGCAGTCAACGGACTAGCGGGAGGGCTGACGAGCAGTACTTC,CASSQRTSGRADEQYF
-,13,-,TRBJ1-2,TRBV5-1,TGCGCCAGCAGCTCCGGCGGTCCAAAGGGCTACACCTTC,CASSSGGPKGYTF
-,16,-,TRBJ2-3,TRBV27,TGTGCCAGCAGTTTAAATCGTGTCAGGCGTCCCGACACGCAGTATTTT,CASSLNRVRRPDTQYF
-,15,-,TRBJ2-7,TRBV7-2,TGTGCCAGCAGCTCCCGCGGGGTAGGGACCTACGAGCAGTACTTC,CASSSRGVGTYEQYF
-,14,-,TRBJ1-2,TRBV11-2,TGTGCCAGCAGCTTAGCCCCCAGGGATGGTGGCTACACCTTC,CASSLAPRDGGYTF
-,15,-,TRBJ2-3,TRBV9,TGTGCCAGCAGCCCGGACATCTCTAGCACAGATACGCAGTATTTT,CASSPDISSTDTQYF
-,13,-,TRBJ1-5,TRBV2,TGTGCCAGCAGTCAGGACCAAGATCAGCCCCAGCATTTT,CASSQDQDQPQHF
-,15,-,TRBJ2-6,TRBV25-1,TGTGCCAGCAGTGCAGGGAAATTCGGGGCCAACGTCCTGACTTTC,CASSAGKFGANVLTF
once,14,TRBD2,TRBJ2-7,TRBV5-5,TGTGCCAGCAGCTTTGGGACTAGCGGGTACGAGCAGTACTTC,CASSFGTSGYEQYF
-,14,TRBD2,TRBJ2-7,TRBV2,TGTGCCAGCAGTTCCGGGAGGCCCCCCTACGAGCAGTACTTC,CASSSGRPPYEQYF
-,16,-,TRBJ2-1,TRBV12-5,TGTGCTAGTGGTTTGGTACAAAGGTTTTACAGGGATGAGCAGTTCTTC,CASGLVQRFYRDEQFF
once,14,TRBD1,TRBJ2-1,TRBV5-1,TGCGCCAGCAGCCTGAGGACAGGGGGCAATGAGCAGTTCTTC,CASSLRTGGNEQFF
few,14,-,TRBJ1-5,TRBV30,TGTGCCTGGAGTGTGGTGAGGGGTGGTCAGCCCCAGCATTTT,CAWSVVRGGQPQHF
-,17,-,TRBJ1-4,TRBV6-1,TGTGCCAGCAGTGATTTCTCTGGCGGGGGGGCGAATGAAAAACTGTTTTTT,CASSDFSGGGANEKLFF
-,13,-,TRBJ2-5,TRBV9,TGTGCCAGCAGCGTAGGGCGGGGAGAGACCCAGTACTTC,CASSVGRGETQYF
-,16,TRBD2,TRBJ2-5,TRBV19,TGTGCCAGTAGTCTTGCGGGAGGGCCATTAGGAGAGACCCAGTACTTC,CASSLAGGPLGETQYF
-,16,-,TRBJ2-1,TRBV28,TGTGCCAGCAGTTTAGCGGGTGGTGGCTCCTACAATGAGCAGTTCTTC,CASSLAGGGSYNEQFF
few,12,TRBD1,TRBJ1-1,TRBV19,TGTGCCGTTAAACAGGGGGCGCAGAAAGCTTTCTTT,CAVKQGAQKAFF
-,12,-,TRBJ2-7,TRBV10-2,TGCGCCAGCAGTGAGTCTGCGGACAGACTCTACTTC,CASSESADRLYF
once,15,TRBD2,TRBJ2-7,TRBV28,TGTGCCACCCTAATGACTAGCGGGGGATCCTACGAGCAGTACTTC,CATLMTSGGSYEQYF
-,14,TRBD2,TRBJ2-1,TRBV9,TGTGCCAGCAGCCCAGGACTAGCGGGAGGATTTGAGTTCTTC,CASSPGLAGGFEFF
-,20,TRBD2,TRBJ2-3,TRBV15,TGTGCCACCAGCAGACCCAAGCCGGGACTAGCGGGAGCCAAGGCAGATACGCAGTATTTT,CATSRPKPGLAGAKADTQYF
-,19,TRBD2,TRBJ2-5,TRBV5-4,TGTGCCAGCAGCAGCGGGACTAGCGGGAGGGCGTCGGCTAGGGAGACCCAGTACTTC,CASSSGTSGRASARETQYF
-,13,-,TRBJ2-1,TRBV27,TGTGCCAGCAGTTTATCACGTTACAATGAGCAGTTCTTC,CASSLSRYNEQFF
-,16,TRBD1,TRBJ1-5,TRBV19,TGTGCCAGTAGTAGAGGGGACAGGGGGAGAGATCAGCCCCAGCATTTT,CASSRGDRGRDQPQHF
once,15,TRBD2,TRBJ2-7,TRBV2,TGTGCCAGCAGGGCAGAGGGGACTAGCGGTACCCCGGCGTACTTC,CASRAEGTSGTPAYF
-,17,-,TRBJ2-5,TRBV5-5,TGTGCCAGCAGCGGTCGGGGGGCGCGGAGACCCAGGGAGACCCAGTACTTC,CASSGRGARRPRETQYF
-,13,-,TRBJ1-4,TRBV5-1,TGCGCCAGCAGCCCAAACTATGGGGAAAAACTGTTTTTT,CASSPNYGEKLFF
-,16,TRBD2,TRBJ2-2,TRBV4-2,TGTGCCAGCAGCCAAGGGACTAGCGAGAACACCGGGGAGCTGTTTTTT,CASSQGTSENTGELFF
-,14,TRBD1,TRBJ2-2,TRBV7-2,TGTGCCAGCAGGTTACAGGGGGGCACCGGGGAGCTGTTTTTT,CASRLQGGTGELFF
once,16,-,TRBJ1-3,TRBV4-1,TGCGCCAGCAGCCAAGATCGGGCAGGACCTGGAAACACCATATATTTT,CASSQDRAGPGNTIYF
-,16,TRBD2,TRBJ2-7,TRBV5-4,TGTGCCAGCAGCTTCCGACTAGCGGGAGTTCTGGACGAGCAGTACTTC,CASSFRLAGVLDEQYF
-,15,-,TRBJ2-7,TRBV18,TGTGCCAGCTCACCAGGGCAGCCCTTAACCTACGAGCAGTACTTC,CASSPGQPLTYEQYF
-,13,-,TRBJ1-2,TRBV7-2,TGTGCCAGCAGCCCGGACAGATACTATGGCTACACCTTC,CASSPDRYYGYTF
-,13,TRBD1,TRBJ1-2,TRBV7-8,TGTGCCAGCAGCTTAGAGAGAGGGGGCGGCTACACCTTC,CASSLERGGGYTF
-,13,-,TRBJ2-1,TRBV28,TGTGCCAGCAGTTTAAGGAGAGTGCATGAGCAGTTCTTC,CASSLRRVHEQFF
-,11,TRBD1,TRBJ2-7,TRBV28,TGTGCCAGCAGTTACTTGACAGGGGTGTACTTC,CASSYLTGVYF
-,15,TRBD1,TRBJ1-1,TRBV9,TGTGCCAGCAGCCTATTGGGACAGGGGAACACTGAAGCTTTCTTT,CASSLLGQGNTEAFF
-,13,TRBD2,TRBJ2-5,TRBV29-1,TGCAGCGCCATGGTTAGCGGGGGAGAGACCCAGTACTTC,CSAMVSGGETQYF
-,15,-,TRBJ2-5,TRBV6-5,TGTGCCAGCAGTCCCTGGAGCTCCGGTGGAGAGACCCAGTACTTC,CASSPWSSGGETQYF
-,17,TRBD1,TRBJ1-2,TRBV23-1,TGCGCCAGCAGTCAAAATCAGGGGGACAGGGGACTCTATGGCTACACCTTC,CASSQNQGDRGLYGYTF
-,13,-,TRBJ2-5,TRBV5-1,TGCGCCAGCAGCTTGAGAGGGGGAGAGACCCAGTACTTC,CASSLRGGETQYF
-,13,-,TRBJ2-1,TRBV4-1,TGCGCCAGCAGCCAAGAGGAGCATAATGAGCAGTTCTTC,CASSQEEHNEQFF
-,13,-,TRBJ1-1,TRBV19,TGTGCCAGTAGTTGGAATCGGGGCACTGAAGCTTTCTTT,CASSWNRGTEAFF
-,12,-,TRBJ1-1,TRBV6-1,TGTGCCAGCAGTGTACCGGGACCCTGGGCTTTCTTT,CASSVPGPWAFF
-,14,-,TRBJ2-7,TRBV30,TGTGCCTGGAGTGTACGGGCACTCTCCTACGAGCAGTACTTC,CAWSVRALSYEQYF